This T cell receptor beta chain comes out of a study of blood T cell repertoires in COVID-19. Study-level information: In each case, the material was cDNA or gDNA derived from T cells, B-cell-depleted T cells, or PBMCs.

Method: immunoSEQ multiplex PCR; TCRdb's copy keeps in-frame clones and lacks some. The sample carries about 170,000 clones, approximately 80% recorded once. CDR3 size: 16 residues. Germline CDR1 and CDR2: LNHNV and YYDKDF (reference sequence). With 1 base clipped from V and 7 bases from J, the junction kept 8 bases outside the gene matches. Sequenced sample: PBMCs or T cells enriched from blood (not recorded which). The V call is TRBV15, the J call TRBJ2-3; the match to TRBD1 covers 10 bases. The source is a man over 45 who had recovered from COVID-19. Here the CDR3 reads CATSRAGTGAGYTQYF. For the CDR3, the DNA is TGTGCCACCAGCAGAGCCGGGACAGGGGCCGGTTATACGCAGTATTTT. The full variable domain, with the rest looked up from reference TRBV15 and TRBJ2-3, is DAMVIQNPRYQVTQFGKPVTLSCSQTLNHNVMYWYQQKSSQAPKLLFHYYDKDFNNEADTPDNFQSRRPNTSFCFLDIRSPGLGDTAMYLCATSRAGTGAGYTQYFGPGTRLTVL.